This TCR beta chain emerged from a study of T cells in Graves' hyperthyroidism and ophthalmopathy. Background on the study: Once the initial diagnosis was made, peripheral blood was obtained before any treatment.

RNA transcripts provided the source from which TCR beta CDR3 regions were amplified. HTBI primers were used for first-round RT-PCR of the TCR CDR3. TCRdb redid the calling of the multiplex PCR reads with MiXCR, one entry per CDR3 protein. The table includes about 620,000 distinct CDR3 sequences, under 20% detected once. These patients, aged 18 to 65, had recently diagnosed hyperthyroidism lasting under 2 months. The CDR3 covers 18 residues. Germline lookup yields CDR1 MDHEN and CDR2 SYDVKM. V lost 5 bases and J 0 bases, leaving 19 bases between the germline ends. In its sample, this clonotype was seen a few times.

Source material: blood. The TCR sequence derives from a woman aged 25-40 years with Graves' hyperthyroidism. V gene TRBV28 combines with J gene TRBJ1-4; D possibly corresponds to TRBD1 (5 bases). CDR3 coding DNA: TGTGCCAGCAGTATTTGGACACGCTACGTTACAACTAATGAAAAACTGTTTTTT. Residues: CASSIWTRYVTTNEKLFF.